This T cell receptor beta chain was identified during a study of response to subunit inactivated influenza vaccine. Including both end residues, the CDR3 is 14 amino acids long. CDR1 is LNHNV and CDR2 is YYDKDF in the germline V gene (reference sequence). TCRdb re-called the RT-PCR reads through MiXCR, storing one row per CDR3 protein. The sample has about 570,000 distinct CDR3 sequences, roughly 10% seen once. This clonotype was detected a few times. The CDR3 ends on some other residue instead of the conserved phenylalanine or tryptophan, so this is likely a read error. The DNA is left out, because the CDR3 cannot be placed on it with certainty; the CDR3 is given as TCRdb lists it. These sequences were also reported in another study, on T cells expressing NK-cell markers. According to that study: The cDNA for TCR beta came from 5'RACE template switching with UMIs. All TCR beta repertoires analysed originated from sorted CD3+CD56+NKG2C+, CD3+CD56+NKG2C- and CD3+CD56-NKG2C+ T cells. Top CD8+ clonotypes included the dominant CD3+CD56+NKG2C+ clonotypes in 5 or 6 donors.

The receptor was isolated from a man aged 45 to 65 who received an inactivated influenza vaccine. The V gene is TRBV15, the J gene TRBJ2-1; the table's D call, TRBD2, was not checked against the DNA. The sample here was PBMCs from blood, taken on the day of vaccination. CDR3 loop: CATSRDRFSGLVYL.